Listed here are 26 T cell receptor beta chains from one sample, sequenced in a study of blood T cells in healthy people across ages. A second PCR of 7 to 11 cycles used a sample-barcoded 5' primer and a J-beta primer mix. TCRdb processed the 5' RACE reads anew with MiXCR; each CDR3 protein has one entry. Here the sample spans some 710,000 distinct CDR3 sequences, about 47% being singletons. The sample comprised blood. The receptors shown here come from a man aged 80 or over in good health.

The chain recombines TRBV4-3 with TRBJ2-1, with 11 bases identical to TRBD2. The length of the CDR3 is 17 residues. Germline CDR1 reads LGHNA; CDR2 reads YSLEER. With 1 base clipped from V and 4 bases from J, the junction kept 6 bases outside the gene matches. DNA of the CDR3: TGCGCCAGCAGCCAAGGGCTAGCGGGGGGCCAGTACAATGAGCAGTTCTTC. Protein product: CASSQGLAGGQYNEQFF.

The chain has TRBV6-1 and TRBJ2-7, with TRBD1 identical over 9 bases. The germline CDR1 and CDR2 sequences are MNHNS and SASEGT. V lost 10 bases to trimming and J lost 0 bases; unmatched junction nucleotides: 10. The CDR3 is 15 residues long. CDR3 loop: CATVRTGAISYEQYF. DNA of the CDR3: TGTGCCACCGTGAGGACAGGGGCTATCTCCTACGAGCAGTACTTC.

J is TRBJ2-1 and V is TRBV7-2; D is perhaps TRBD1 or TRBD2 (5 bases each). CDR1 SGHTA and CDR2 FQGNSA come from the germline V gene. This CDR3 has 15 residues. Trimming removed 2 bases from V and 6 bases from J, with 14 bases in between. CDR3 nucleotides: TGTGCCAGCAGCTTAAATTGGGGGTCCGCCAATGAGCAGTTCTTC. Its translation is CASSLNWGSANEQFF.

This clonotype was picked up many times. The chain couples TRBV29-1 to TRBJ2-1; the D is unclear. The CDR3 totals 10 residues. Germline lookup yields CDR1 SQVTM and CDR2 ANQGSEA. V lost 6 bases and J lost 9, with 9 bases in between. The CDR3 sequence is CSVGGGEQFF. The DNA for the CDR3 is TGCAGCGTAGGCGGTGGTGAGCAGTTCTTC.

This chain uses TRBV18 with TRBJ2-6; tentative D call: TRBD2 (5 bases). The germline CDR1 and CDR2 sequences are KGHSH and LQKENI. The CDR3 length is 16 residues. With 6 bases removed from V and 0 bases from J, the gap between germline ends came to 12 bases. CDR3 loop: CASSEAFTSGANVLTF. As DNA, the CDR3 is TGTGCCAGCTCGGAGGCCTTCACCTCTGGGGCCAACGTCCTGACTTTC.

This clonotype was picked up a small number of times. The chain links TRBV7-2 to TRBJ2-7, with D maybe TRBD1 (5 bases). The CDR3 sequence is 16 residues long. Germline CDR1 SGHTA, CDR2 FQGNSA. Trimming stripped 0 bases from V and 3 bases from J, with 15 bases between. CDR3 sequence: CASSLASTATFYEQYF. The CDR3 DNA is TGTGCCAGCAGCTTAGCGTCGACAGCCACTTTCTACGAGCAGTACTTC.

There are many counts of this clonotype. V is TRBV7-2 and J is TRBJ2-7, with 8 bases fitting TRBD1. CDR1 and CDR2 from the germline V gene are SGHTA and FQGNSA. Unmatched junction bases numbered 3, after V lost 1 base and J lost 1 base. This CDR3 has 15 amino acids. The CDR3: CASSLVQGASYEQYF. The CDR3 nucleotides read TGTGCCAGCAGCTTAGTGCAGGGGGCTTCCTACGAGCAGTACTTC.

The sample holds a few counts of this clonotype. V gene TRBV20-1 combines with J gene TRBJ2-4; 7 nucleotides agree with TRBD1. This CDR3 contains 17 residues. Per the germline V gene, CDR1 is DFQATT and CDR2 is SNEGSKA (reference sequence). V was clipped by 5 bases and J by 2 bases; unmatched bases: 15. The CDR3 nucleotides read TGCAGTGCTGGACCCCCCCACCAACAGGGGTCCAAAAACATTCAGTACTTC. The encoded protein is CSAGPPHQQGSKNIQYF.

Ten or more counts support this clonotype. The chain uses TRBV12-3 or TRBV12-4 and TRBJ2-1; 9 bases are a match to TRBD1. The CDR3 sequence is 15 residues long. V dropped 6 bases and J dropped 9; count of bases not matched to a gene: 12. The CDR3 is CASRYRGRGPSEQFF. The CDR3 DNA sequence: TGTGCCAGCAGGTACAGGGGGCGCGGGCCAAGTGAGCAGTTCTTC.

J is TRBJ2-3 and V is TRBV5-6; D remains ambiguous. V lost 2 bases, J lost 1 base, and 8 bases lay in between. Germline V lookup: CDR1 SGHDT, CDR2 YYEEEE. This CDR3 has 14 amino acids. The chain's CDR3 is CASSFFVGTDTQYF. The CDR3 nucleotides read TGTGCCAGCAGCTTTTTTGTGGGCACAGATACGCAGTATTTT. Looking up the rest from reference TRBV5-6 and TRBJ2-3 gives the full variable domain: DAGVTQSPTHLIKTRGQQVTLRCSPKSGHDTVSWYQQALGQGPQFIFQYYEEEERQRGNFPDRFSGHQFPNYSSELNVNALLLGDSALYLCASSFFVGTDTQYFGPGTRLTVL.

The chain joins TRBV20-1 to TRBJ2-5; perhaps TRBD2 as D (6 bases). The DNA matches TRBJ2-7 better at its end, which makes the J call doubtful. The CDR3 is 14 residues long. The V gene's germline CDR1 is DFQATT and CDR2 SNEGSKA (reference sequence). CDR3 sequence (DNA): TGCAGTGCTAGAGAAGGGGCTAGCGTAGACGAGCAGTACTTC. This encodes CSAREGASVDEQYF.

This clonotype has only a few counts. The chain employs TRBV6-2 or TRBV6-3 and TRBJ1-5; the match to TRBD1 covers 8 bases. This CDR3 comprises 12 residues. J lost 12 bases, V lost 8 bases, and 9 bases had no gene match. The germline V gene encodes CDR1 MNHEY and CDR2 SVGEGT. The CDR3 loop is CASLGQGFVQHF. The DNA of the CDR3 is TGTGCCAGCCTAGGACAGGGTTTCGTCCAGCATTTT.

V is TRBV20-1 and J is TRBJ1-4; D gene unclear. CDR3 length: 15 residues. V lost 6 bases to trimming and J lost 3 bases, with 17 bases between them. In germline, CDR1 is DFQATT, CDR2 SNEGSKA (reference sequence). CDR3 nucleotide sequence: TGCAGTGCCCGAAAAGGGCTCCAACCTAATGAAAAACTGTTTTTT. Protein product: CSARKGLQPNEKLFF.

The CDR3: CAWSVNQAVGEQYF. The CDR3 nucleotides read TGTGCCTGGAGTGTAAACCAGGCCGTGGGGGAGCAGTACTTC. The V and J genes are TRBV30 and TRBJ2-7; D ambiguous. The CDR3 contains 14 residues. Trimming took off 0 bases at V and 7 bases at J, with 16 bases between the two ends. Germline lookup yields CDR1 GTSNPN and CDR2 SVGIG (reference sequence).

The rearrangement links TRBV20-1 to TRBJ2-1, with TRBD2 matching over 8 bases. In germline, CDR1 is DFQATT, CDR2 SNEGSKA (reference sequence). V shed 2 bases and J 9 bases; nucleotides not matched to a gene: 15. This CDR3 is built from 16 residues. The CDR3 loop reads CSARPPGGVGPVEQFF. The CDR3 DNA is TGCAGTGCTAGACCACCCGGGGGGGTCGGTCCTGTTGAGCAGTTCTTC.

This clonotype was counted many times. The chain has TRBV20-1 and TRBJ2-1; 10 bases fit TRBD2. Germline V gene sequence: CDR1 DFQATT, CDR2 SNEGSKA (reference sequence). The CDR3 runs 14 residues. The V segment lost 8 bases and the J segment 4 bases; nucleotides outside the gene matches: 8. The CDR3 here is CSRLASGSYNEQFF. In DNA, the CDR3 is TGCAGTAGATTAGCTAGCGGGAGTTACAATGAGCAGTTCTTC.

V is TRBV30 and J is TRBJ2-5; tentatively, D is TRBD1 (6 bases). V was cut by 2 bases and J by 13 bases, with 20 bases left in between. This CDR3 is 13 amino acids long. The V gene's germline CDR1 is GTSNPN and CDR2 SVGIG (reference sequence). CDR3 residues: CAWSLRPGHTMYF. CDR3 nucleotides: TGTGCCTGGAGTCTGAGACCGGGACACACTATGTACTTC.

This clonotype was detected only a few times. The chain carries TRBV7-9 and TRBJ2-7; 10 positions match TRBD2. The V and J ends lost 3 bases and 4 bases, in that order; junction bases with no gene match: 9. The CDR3 is 16 amino acids. In germline, CDR1 is SEHNR, CDR2 FQNEAQ (reference sequence). This CDR3 is CASSFNPLAGDYEQYF. The CDR3 coding sequence is TGTGCCAGCAGCTTCAATCCCCTAGCGGGAGATTACGAGCAGTACTTC.

About this clonotype itself: The junction departs from germline at one end; a sequencing error may be responsible. V usage is TRBV2 and J usage is TRBJ2-3; weak D call: TRBD1 (5 bases). Germline V lookup: CDR1 SNHLY, CDR2 FYNNEI. The CDR3 length is 14 residues. Here the CDR3 DNA reads TGTGCCAGCAGGGAAGGGGTTGGCCCAGATACGCAGTATTTT. Its translation: CASREGVGPDTQYF.

This clonotype has ten or more counts. The V gene is TRBV12-3 or TRBV12-4, the J gene TRBJ2-7; TRBD2 agrees at 14 bases. This CDR3 is 15 amino acids long. Trimming took 6 bases from V and 1 from J; bases not matched to a gene: 2. The CDR3: CASSRTSGRSYEQYF. CDR3 DNA: TGTGCCAGCAGCCGGACTAGCGGGAGGTCCTACGAGCAGTACTTC.

This clonotype showed up just a few times. Just one base apart from a much larger clone, this may be a read error. V is TRBV29-1 and J is TRBJ2-5; D perhaps matches TRBD2 (5 bases). This CDR3 has 13 amino acids. Germline CDR1 reads SQVTM; CDR2 reads ANQGSEA. V was shortened by 3 bases and J by 11 bases, with 19 bases between the two germline ends. The CDR3 DNA reads TGCAGCGTTGAGCGGGCCCTTTACAATGAGCAGTACTTC. Translated: CSVERALYNEQYF.

CDR3 coding DNA: TGTGCCAGCAGGGCTAGCGGGAGAAACTACGAGCAGTACTTC. Translating it yields CASRASGRNYEQYF. This chain joins TRBV6-2 or TRBV6-3 and TRBJ2-7; the match to TRBD2 covers 10 bases. The V and J ends lost 6 bases and 3 bases, in that order; junction bases with no gene match: 5. The CDR3 has 14 residues. Germline loops: CDR1 MNHEY, CDR2 SVGEGT.

This sequence joins TRBV7-9 and TRBJ2-1; 9 bases agree with TRBD2. Germline lookup yields CDR1 SEHNR and CDR2 FQNEAQ (reference sequence). The V segment lost 5 bases and the J segment 7 bases; nucleotides outside the gene matches: 6. This CDR3 region has 14 residues. The CDR3 sequence is CASSPSGILNEQFF. The CDR3 nucleotides read TGTGCCAGCAGCCCTAGCGGGATCCTAAATGAGCAGTTCTTC. Looking up the rest from reference TRBV7-9 and TRBJ2-1 gives the full variable domain: DTGVSQNPRHKITKRGQNVTFRCDPISEHNRLYWYRQTLGQGPEFLTYFQNEAQLEKSRLLSDRFSAERPKGSFSTLEIQRTEQGDSAMYLCASSPSGILNEQFFGPGTRLTVL.

This clonotype turned up a few times. The V gene is TRBV7-2, the J gene TRBJ2-3, with a tentative D call TRBD2 (6 bases). CDR1 and CDR2 (germline): SGHTA, FQGNSA. The CDR3 covers 15 residues. V was trimmed by 1 base and J by 2 bases, leaving 10 bases between them. As DNA, the CDR3 is TGTGCCAGCAGCTTAGTACGGCGGGACACAGATACGCAGTATTTT. It translates to CASSLVRRDTDTQYF.

The chain has TRBV29-1 and TRBJ2-5; 7 bases match TRBD1. The DNA end favors TRBJ2-7, so the J call may be wrong. The CDR3 is 15 residues long. Germline V gene lookup returns CDR1 SQVTM and CDR2 ANQGSEA. The CDR3 nucleotides read TGCAGCGTTTCACTCCGGGACAGAAGACCCTACGAGCAGTACTTC. The encoded protein is CSVSLRDRRPYEQYF.

The J gene is TRBJ2-7, the V gene TRBV20-1; 13 bases match TRBD2. Germline loops: CDR1 DFQATT, CDR2 SNEGSKA (reference sequence). The CDR3 runs 15 residues. CDR3 region: CSTQTRRLAGGEQYF. The CDR3 DNA is TGCAGCACCCAAACCCGGCGACTAGCGGGAGGAGAGCAGTACTTC.